This T cell receptor (beta chain) is from a study of blood T cell repertoires in COVID-19. V was clipped by 4 bases and J by 4 bases, with 12 bases between them. CDR1 is SGHRS and CDR2 is YFSETQ in the germline V gene. CDR3 length equals 15 residues. The assay was immunoSEQ multiplex PCR, and TCRdb's table has in-frame clones only and misses some. The sample has about 200,000 clones, roughly 87% seen once. This clone was counted a few times. The V and J genes are TRBV5-1 and TRBJ2-6, with D tentatively TRBD1 (6 bases). The clonotype was recovered from a woman in her 40s with acute COVID-19. Sequencing input: PBMCs or T cells enriched from blood (not recorded which). The CDR3 nucleotides are TGCGCCAGCAGCGTGTCAGGGGCAGGGGCCAACGTCCTGACTTTC. This encodes CASSVSGAGANVLTF.